The rows below give T cell receptor beta chains drawn from one sample of a study of T cell responses to AZD1222 COVID-19 vaccine. Libraries were prepared by immunoSEQ multiplex PCR; TCRdb keeps only in-frame clonotypes and omits some of them. The table shows 150,000 to 170,000 clones, with about nine tenths occurring only once. Material: peripheral blood, obtained on day 0 of MenACWY control vaccination. These receptors came from an adult in good health. CDR3s include the opening cysteine and the closing phenylalanine or tryptophan.

v_gene	j_gene	CDR3aa
TRBV2	TRBJ2-3	CASSAESDTQYF
TRBV6-5	TRBJ1-5	CASSSQGSWEPQHF
TRBV5-1	TRBJ2-1	CASSPLTRGQSYNEQFF
TRBV7-9	TRBJ2-3	CASSFGTPNTQYF
TRBV19	TRBJ2-5	CASSRLAGQETQYF
TRBV7-3	TRBJ2-7	CASSRQPDYEQYF
TRBV29-1	TRBJ2-3	CSVDRGGTDTQYF
TRBV5-1	TRBJ1-2	CASSLFRDGYTF
TRBV7-9	TRBJ2-1	CASSSIPGLEGNEQFF
TRBV30	TRBJ1-6	CAWSSSSYNSPLHF
TRBV28	TRBJ1-6	CASSPQHNSPLHF
TRBV7-2	TRBJ1-4	CASTLDRVNEKLFF
TRBV12-3/TRBV12-4	TRBJ1-4	CASSLAGTEKLFF
TRBV7-8	TRBJ2-1	CASSLLAGNYEQFF
TRBV4-1	TRBJ1-5	CASSLQGGNQPQHF